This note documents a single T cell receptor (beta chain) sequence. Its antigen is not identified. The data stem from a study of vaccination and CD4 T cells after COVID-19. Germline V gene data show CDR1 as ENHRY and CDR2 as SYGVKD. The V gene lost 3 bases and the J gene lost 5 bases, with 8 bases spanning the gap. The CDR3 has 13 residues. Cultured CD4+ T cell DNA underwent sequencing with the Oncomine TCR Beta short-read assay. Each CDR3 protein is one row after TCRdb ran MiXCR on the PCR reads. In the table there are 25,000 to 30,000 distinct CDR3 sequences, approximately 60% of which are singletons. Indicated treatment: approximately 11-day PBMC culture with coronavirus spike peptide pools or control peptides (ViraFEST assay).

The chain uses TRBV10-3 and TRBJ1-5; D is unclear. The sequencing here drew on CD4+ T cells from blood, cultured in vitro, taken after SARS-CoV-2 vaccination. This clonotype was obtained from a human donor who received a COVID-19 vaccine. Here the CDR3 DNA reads TGTGCCATCAGTGAAGAGGGTTATCAGCCCCAGCATTTT. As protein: CAISEEGYQPQHF.